This TCR beta chain comes out of a study of CD8 T cells in ankylosing spondylitis. CDR3 length: 14 amino acids. Trimming shortened V by 1 base and J by 5 bases, and 10 bases separated the two germline ends. Germline values: CDR1 SGHRS, CDR2 YFSETQ. General observations from the study: Among TCR beta sequences, a motif of roughly 8 highly homologous variants appeared characteristic of ankylosing spondylitis blood. Reportedly, matched ankylosing spondylitis synovial fluid was significantly enriched for disease-linked clones. Previous work reported some of these motif variants in the synovial fluid and blood of reactive arthritis.

A word on this clonotype: Its matching antigen is unknown.

TCRdb re-analysed the 5' RACE reads in MiXCR, keeping a single row per CDR3 protein. Among roughly 400,000 distinct CDR3 sequences, 20% to 25% were seen once, and the ten largest hold approximately 15%. The sequenced sample consisted of blood, either unsorted or a sorted T cell fraction (not recorded which). This receptor was identified in a male donor with ankylosing spondylitis. The chain is built from TRBV5-1 and TRBJ2-1; D not resolved. The CDR3 nucleotides are TGCGCCAGCAGCTTGTCGCTCTACGACAATGAGCAGTTCTTC. Its protein product is CASSLSLYDNEQFF.